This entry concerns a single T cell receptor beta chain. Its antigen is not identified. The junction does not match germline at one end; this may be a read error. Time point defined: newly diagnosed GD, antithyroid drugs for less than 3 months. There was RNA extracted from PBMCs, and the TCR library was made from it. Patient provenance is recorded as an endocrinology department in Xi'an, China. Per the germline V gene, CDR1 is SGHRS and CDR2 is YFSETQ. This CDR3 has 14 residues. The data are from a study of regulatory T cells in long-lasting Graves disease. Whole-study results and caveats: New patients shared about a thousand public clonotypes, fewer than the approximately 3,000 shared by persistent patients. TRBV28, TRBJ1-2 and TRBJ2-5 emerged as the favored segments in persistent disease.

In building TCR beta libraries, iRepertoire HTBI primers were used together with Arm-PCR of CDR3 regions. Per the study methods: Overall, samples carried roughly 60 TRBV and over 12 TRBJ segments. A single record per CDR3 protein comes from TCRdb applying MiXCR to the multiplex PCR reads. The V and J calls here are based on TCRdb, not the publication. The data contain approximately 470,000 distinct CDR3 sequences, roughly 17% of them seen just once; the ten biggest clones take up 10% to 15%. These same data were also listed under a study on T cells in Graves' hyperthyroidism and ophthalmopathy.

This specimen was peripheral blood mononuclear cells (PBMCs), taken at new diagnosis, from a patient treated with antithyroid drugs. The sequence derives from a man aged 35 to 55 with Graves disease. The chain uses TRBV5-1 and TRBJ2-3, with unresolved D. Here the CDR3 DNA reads TGCGCCAACAGCCTGGCGACTAGCACAGATACGCAGTATTTT. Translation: CANSLATSTDTQYF.